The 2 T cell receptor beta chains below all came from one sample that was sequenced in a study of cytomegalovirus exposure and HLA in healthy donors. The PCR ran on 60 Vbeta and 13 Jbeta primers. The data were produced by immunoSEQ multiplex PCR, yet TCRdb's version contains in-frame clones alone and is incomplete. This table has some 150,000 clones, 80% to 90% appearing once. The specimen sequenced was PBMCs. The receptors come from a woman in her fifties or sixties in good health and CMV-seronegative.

The DNA for the CDR3 is TGTGCCAGCAGCCGACCCTACAAAACAGACTCCTACAATGAGCAGTTCTTC. Protein: CASSRPYKTDSYNEQFF. The V and J genes are TRBV7-9 and TRBJ2-1; D is unresolved. CDR3 length equals 17 residues. V shed 5 bases and J shed 0 bases, with 17 bases lying between them. In germline, CDR1 is SEHNR, CDR2 FQNEAQ (reference sequence).

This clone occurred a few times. CDR3 DNA: TGTGCCTGGAGTGCAGTCGACGAGCAGTACTTC. This translates into CAWSAVDEQYF. The rearrangement joins TRBV30 to TRBJ2-7; no clear D. The germline V gene encodes CDR1 GTSNPN and CDR2 SVGIG (reference sequence). Trimming took off 1 base at V and 5 bases at J, with 6 bases between the two ends. The CDR3 consists of 11 residues.